This TCR beta chain was recovered during a study of beta chain features in type 1 diabetes. Study results and limitations: Shorter TCRB CDR3s, moderately but significantly so, marked every one of the four CD4+ subsets in Type 1 diabetes patients.

This clone has more than one count but fewer than ten. The antigen is undetermined. The study reverse transcribed the entire isolated RNA, so it sequenced expressed TCRB transcripts. Sequencing used immunoSEQ multiplex PCR; TCRdb keeps in-frame clones, though not all of them. The sample consists of about 360,000 clones, 10% to 15% of them appearing once. Sorted populations all exceeded 98% purity. The TCR sequence derives from a young man in good health. Specimen: naive CD4+ T cells from blood.

This CDR3 is CASSATGGPGEQYF. The CDR3, as DNA: TGTGCCAGCAGCGCTACAGGGGGCCCTGGCGAGCAGTACTTC. This chain joins TRBV5-4 and TRBJ2-7; 9 bases are shared with TRBD1. This CDR3 region has 14 residues. Per germline, CDR1 SGHNT and CDR2 YYREEE (reference sequence). The V segment lost 4 bases and the J segment 6 bases; nucleotides outside the gene matches: 8.